The T cell receptor (beta chain) under discussion was sequenced for a study of T cell repertoires in cytomegalovirus infection. Background on the study: Recently identified HLA-C-restricted and well-studied HLA-B-restricted CMV epitopes were used. Through public TCR beta signatures, both CMV infection and matching HLA type were indicated. Findings of the study overall: Ex vivo responses were dominated by HLA-C-restricted CMV-specific TCR beta clonotypes. Carriage of CMV together with the relevant HLA was identifiable through cumulative public TCR beta family frequency.

The CDR3 is made up of 17 amino acids. V was pared by 6 bases and J by 1 base, with 11 bases of the junction left unmatched. The germline CDR1 and CDR2 sequences are SEHNR and FQNEAQ (reference sequence). Each CDR3 protein is one row after TCRdb ran MiXCR on the reads. The sample consists of hundreds of thousands of distinct CDR3 sequences, just under 30% of them appearing once. About this clonotype itself: Its matching antigen is unknown.

The clonotype originates from a human donor in good health (CMV status not recorded). Some clones in this sample may be carry-over from other donors' samples. Sequenced material: cultured PBMCs, taken from culture after CMV antigen stimulation. The V call is TRBV7-9, the J call TRBJ2-2, with 7 bases matching TRBD1. Here the CDR3 DNA reads TGTGCCAGCAGGGGCAGGGGGATAGCTTGGAACACCGGGGAGCTGTTTTTT. Amino acid sequence: CASRGRGIAWNTGELFF.